Included here is one T cell receptor beta chain sequence, with context. This entry is derived from a study of blood T cell repertoires in COVID-19. Study details: Italy, Spain and the United States were the sources of the convalescent and acute COVID-19 samples. The analysed material was cDNA or gDNA that came from T cells, B-cell-depleted T cells, or PBMCs.

How the authors handled the data: Amplification from reference gene primers served as the basis for estimated nucleated cell counts. TCRdb's table, derived via immunoSEQ multiplex PCR, lists solely in-frame clones and lacks some. The V and J calls and clone size are taken from that table; D and trimming were inferred from the DNA. Among approximately 150,000 clones, about 81% were seen once, and the ten largest hold around 19%. V was pared by 1 base and J by 6 bases, with 3 bases of the junction left unmatched. The CDR3 length is 16 residues. CDR1 is LGHNA, CDR2 YSLEER, per germline. The sample comprised peripheral blood. The chain joins TRBV4-3 to TRBJ2-1; 13 nucleotides align to TRBD2. The sequence derives from a woman aged 80 or over with acute or convalescent COVID-19. CDR3 in amino acids: CASSQGTSGGGNEQFF. The CDR3 DNA reads as TGCGCCAGCAGCCAAGGGACTAGCGGGGGAGGCAATGAGCAGTTCTTC.